These 23 T cell receptor beta chains came from one sample sequenced in a study of technical replicates of blood from several donors. Sequenced by immunoSEQ multiplex PCR; TCRdb stores in-frame clones only, minus some. Of tens of thousands of clones in the sample, 95% are singletons; the top ten hold 0.26%. What was sequenced was T cells isolated from PBMCs. Source of these receptors: a human donor in good health.

The V and J genes are TRBV23-1 and TRBJ2-2; the match to TRBD2 covers 14 bases. TRBV23-1 has ORF status, its function being uncertain. The CDR3 has 18 amino acids. J gave up 5 bases and V 0 bases, and 5 bases lay outside the gene matches. The CDR3 protein is CASSQSTSGGARTGELFF. The CDR3 DNA reads as TGCGCCAGCAGTCAATCGACTAGCGGGGGGGCCAGGACCGGGGAGCTGTTTTTT.

This clone was recorded only once. The V call is TRBV14, the J call TRBJ1-2; 7 nucleotides match TRBD1. The germline CDR1 and CDR2 sequences are SGHDN and FVKESK. Trimming removed 4 bases from V and 3 bases from J; junction bases left unmatched: 5. The CDR3 has 14 residues. CDR3 DNA sequence: TGTGCCAGCAGCCTGGGACAGACTTACTATGGCTACACCTTC. It specifies CASSLGQTYYGYTF.

This chain connects TRBV29-1 to TRBJ2-7; possible D gene TRBD1, 6 bases. The CDR3 loop spans 12 amino acids. Germline CDR1 and CDR2: SQVTM and ANQGSEA. Trimming cost V 1 base and J 10 bases, with 14 bases left between them. CDR3 sequence: CSVEAFQGPQYF. The CDR3 coding sequence is TGCAGCGTTGAAGCTTTCCAGGGGCCCCAGTACTTC.

The chain has TRBV9 and TRBJ1-1; TRBD1 matches 7 bases. The CDR3 covers 15 residues. With 3 bases clipped from V and 2 bases from J, the junction kept 7 bases outside the gene matches. The germline V gene encodes CDR1 SGDLS and CDR2 YYNGEE. In DNA form, the CDR3 reads TGTGCCAGCAGCGCTAACCGACAGGGAAACACTGAAGCTTTCTTT. Translated: CASSANRQGNTEAFF.

CDR3 amino acids: CASSPPGQGDEQYF. The CDR3 DNA is TGTGCCAGCTCACCTCCGGGACAGGGAGACGAGCAGTACTTC. The J gene is TRBJ2-7, the V gene TRBV18, with 9 nucleotides matching TRBD1. The V gene end was trimmed by 3 bases and the J gene end by 5 bases; junction bases not matched to a gene: 5. Germline V gene lookup returns CDR1 KGHSH and CDR2 LQKENI. CDR3 length: 14 residues.

V and J are TRBV5-5 and TRBJ2-3, with TRBD1 identical over 8 bases. With 4 bases clipped from V and 2 bases from J, the junction kept 9 bases outside the gene matches. Germline lookup yields CDR1 SGHKS and CDR2 YYEKEE (reference sequence). This CDR3 has 16 residues. The CDR3 here is CASSRGTGSPTDTQYF. CDR3 nucleotide sequence: TGTGCCAGCAGCCGCGGGACAGGCTCCCCCACAGATACGCAGTATTTT.

In its sample, this clone was seen once. This rearrangement joins TRBV11-3 to TRBJ2-5; tentative D call: TRBD2 (5 bases). With 1 base removed from V and 2 bases from J, the gap between germline ends came to 11 bases. The CDR3 consists of 15 residues. CDR1 is SGHNT, CDR2 YENEEA, per germline. CDR3 sequence reads: CASSLGGQAQETQYF. The CDR3, as DNA: TGTGCCAGCAGCTTAGGAGGGCAGGCACAAGAGACCCAGTACTTC.

This rearrangement joins TRBV18 to TRBJ2-1; D might be TRBD1 (5 bases). The CDR3 has 17 residues. Germline CDR1 and CDR2: KGHSH and LQKENI. Trimming cost V 0 bases and J 0 bases, with 12 bases left between them. The CDR3 sequence: CASSPPAGKLSYNEQFF. In DNA, the CDR3 is TGTGCCAGCTCACCACCGGCAGGGAAACTCTCCTACAATGAGCAGTTCTTC.

V is TRBV5-4 and J is TRBJ2-2; D is ambiguous. Germline V gene sequence: CDR1 SGHNT, CDR2 YYREEE (reference sequence). The CDR3 has 15 amino acids. V lost 1 base, J lost 0 bases, and 7 bases lay in between. The CDR3 sequence: CASSLTDTNTGELFF. As DNA, the CDR3 is TGTGCCAGCAGCTTGACAGATACGAACACCGGGGAGCTGTTTTTT.

The chain recombines TRBV2 with TRBJ2-2; 11 bases map to TRBD2. CDR1 is SNHLY and CDR2 is FYNNEI in the germline V gene. V dropped 7 bases and J dropped 2; count of bases not matched to a gene: 6. The CDR3 has 16 amino acids. In nucleotides, the CDR3 is TGTGCCAGCACCCCTGGGACTAGCGGAAACACCGGGGAGCTGTTTTTT. Encoded protein: CASTPGTSGNTGELFF.

The V gene is TRBV7-9, the J gene TRBJ1-5, with TRBD1 as a possible D gene (5 bases). The V end was cut by 2 bases, the J end by 4 bases, with 18 bases between. Germline assignment: CDR1 SEHNR and CDR2 FQNEAQ (reference sequence). The CDR3 has 17 amino acids. The CDR3 region has the DNA TGTGCCAGCAGCTTATATGTTTCTGGACAAGGGAATCAGCCCCAGCATTTT. It is translated as CASSLYVSGQGNQPQHF.

The rearrangement joins TRBV10-3 to TRBJ1-1; D gene ambiguous. CDR3 length equals 14 residues. Germline assignment: CDR1 ENHRY and CDR2 SYGVKD. V was pared by 6 bases and J by 1 base, with 12 bases between. The CDR3 bases are TGTGCCATCAGGGAAACAGAGAAGAACACTGAAGCTTTCTTT. Protein sequence: CAIRETEKNTEAFF.

V usage is TRBV7-2 and J usage is TRBJ1-2; no definite D call. Germline V gives CDR1 SGHTA, CDR2 FQGNSA. The CDR3 is 13 amino acids. Trimming removed 1 base at V and 8 bases at J, with 11 bases between. The CDR3 protein is CASSLGRTGGYTF. CDR3 nucleotides: TGTGCCAGCAGCTTAGGCCGCACGGGGGGCTACACCTTC.

The rearrangement links TRBV5-1 to TRBJ2-7, with 8 nucleotides matching TRBD2. The germline CDR1 and CDR2 sequences are SGHRS and YFSETQ. The ends lost 2 bases at V and 3 bases at J; junction bases unmatched: 7. The CDR3 contains 15 residues. The CDR3 nucleotides are TGCGCCAGCAGCTTCAGCGGGGGAAGGAACTACGAGCAGTACTTC. Its protein is CASSFSGGRNYEQYF. Full variable domain (outside the CDR3, taken from reference TRBV5-1 and TRBJ2-7): KAGVTQTPRYLIKTRGQQVTLSCSPISGHRSVSWYQQTPGQGLQFLFEYFSETQRNKGNFPGRFSGRQFSNSRSEMNVSTLELGDSALYLCASSFSGGRNYEQYFGPGTRLTVT.

The chain couples TRBV6-5 to TRBJ2-1, with a weak D call TRBD1 (5 bases). Germline V gene data show CDR1 as MNHEY and CDR2 as SVGAGI. The CDR3 has 13 amino acids. With 6 bases removed from V and 6 bases from J, the gap between germline ends came to 12 bases. CDR3 sequence: CASRRQGGNEQFF. CDR3 nucleotide sequence: TGTGCCAGCAGGAGGCAGGGTGGCAATGAGCAGTTCTTC.

The V and J genes are TRBV13 and TRBJ2-5, with 9 bases that match TRBD2. Germline V lookup: CDR1 PRHDT, CDR2 FYEKMQ (reference sequence). This CDR3 is 16 amino acids long. With V trimmed by 5 bases and J by 2 bases, 9 bases remained unmatched. CDR3 in DNA: TGTGCCAGCAGCGATGGGACTAGCTTCGGGCAAGAGACCCAGTACTTC. It encodes CASSDGTSFGQETQYF.

This rearrangement joins TRBV15 to TRBJ1-4; no reliable D call. Germline V gives CDR1 LNHNV, CDR2 YYDKDF (reference sequence). V was cut by 3 bases and J by 3 bases, with 20 bases left in between. This CDR3 contains 18 residues. The CDR3 DNA is TGTGCCACCAGCAGTAGGAGGTCTACCGAGGATCCTAATGAAAAACTGTTTTTT. Its translation: CATSSRRSTEDPNEKLFF.

This clone was detected once. The gene calls are TRBV4-1 and TRBJ2-3; possible D gene TRBD2, 6 bases. V was trimmed by 1 base and J by 7 bases, leaving 21 bases between them. This CDR3 spans 17 amino acids. CDR1 is MGHRA, CDR2 YSYEKL, per germline. CDR3: CASSQGVIADPSHTQYF. CDR3 nucleotide sequence: TGCGCCAGCAGCCAAGGGGTTATAGCGGATCCTTCTCATACGCAGTATTTT.

The CDR3 reads CASSYEAGASGNTIYF. For the CDR3, the DNA is TGTGCCAGCAGTTACGAGGCAGGGGCCTCTGGAAACACCATATATTTT. The V and J genes are TRBV6-5 and TRBJ1-3; TRBD1 is a possible D gene (6 bases). The CDR3 loop spans 16 amino acids. Deletions cut 2 bases from V and 0 bases from J, with 11 bases between. Germline V gene sequence: CDR1 MNHEY, CDR2 SVGAGI.

The chain combines TRBV5-4 with TRBJ1-2; TRBD1 matches at 7 bases. In germline, CDR1 is SGHNT, CDR2 YYREEE (reference sequence). This CDR3 comprises 13 residues. V trimming: 3 bases; J trimming: 7 bases; junction bases outside the gene matches: 6. The CDR3 DNA sequence: TGTGCCAGCAGCTCCGACAGGGTGTTTGGCTACACCTTC. This encodes CASSSDRVFGYTF.

The J gene is TRBJ1-1, the V gene TRBV7-9, with 7 bases aligning to TRBD1. This CDR3 comprises 15 residues. From germline, CDR1 is SEHNR and CDR2 FQNEAQ (reference sequence). V was pared by 1 base and J by 1 base, with 3 bases of the junction left unmatched. The CDR3 spells CASSLVRGTNTEAFF. For the CDR3, the DNA is TGTGCCAGCAGCTTAGTCAGGGGGACGAACACTGAAGCTTTCTTT.

V usage is TRBV10-3 and J usage is TRBJ2-3; 10 nucleotides line up with TRBD2. Germline CDR1 is ENHRY and CDR2 is SYGVKD. V dropped 10 bases and J dropped 6; count of bases not matched to a gene: 13. CDR3 length: 15 residues. The CDR3 region has the DNA TGTGCCAGCACTGCCACTAGCGGGACGGCGGATACGCAGTATTTT. This translates into CASTATSGTADTQYF.

This chain connects TRBV7-8 to TRBJ2-6; 11 bases map to TRBD2. This CDR3 spans 17 amino acids. Germline CDR1 SGHVS, CDR2 FQNEAQ. V shed 3 bases and J 2 bases; nucleotides not matched to a gene: 3. The CDR3 coding sequence is TGTGCCAGCAGCTTTTTACTAGCGGGGGCTGGGGCCAACGTCCTGACTTTC. This gives the protein CASSFLLAGAGANVLTF.